These T cell receptor beta chains were read from a single sample in a study of cytomegalovirus exposure and HLA in healthy donors. Assay: immunoSEQ multiplex PCR; the TCRdb copy retains only in-frame clones and omits some. Among 90,000 to 150,000 clones listed, more than 65% were seen once. The source material was PBMCs. The receptors derive from a man younger than 30 in good health and CMV-seropositive. The CDR3 runs from the conserved cysteine through the conserved F or W. The order of the fields is J gene, V gene, clone size, D gene, CDR3 length, CDR3 DNA, CDR3 protein. D genes are given only for firm matches. For some rows the clone size is stated as once, few or many, or as a class when expanded; others skip it.

TRBJ1-1	TRBV29-1	-	-	14	TGCAGCGTTGAAGATGGTACAGAGAACACTGAAGCTTTCTTT	CSVEDGTENTEAFF
TRBJ1-6	TRBV9	-	-	13	TGTGCCAGCAGCGTAGATGCCAGTTCGACCCTCCACTTT	CASSVDASSTLHF
TRBJ2-3	TRBV19	-	-	16	TGTGCCAGTAGTATAAAATTGAGCGGAAGCACAGATACGCAGTATTTT	CASSIKLSGSTDTQYF
TRBJ1-2	TRBV7-9	-	TRBD1	18	TGTGCCAGCAGCTTAGTAAAGGGGGCGGATTGGTCTAACTATGGCTACACCTTC	CASSLVKGADWSNYGYTF
TRBJ2-5	TRBV15	-	-	11	TGTGCCACCAGCGCCACGGGGACCCAGTACTTC	CATSATGTQYF
TRBJ1-5	TRBV19	-	-	13	TGTGCCAGTAGGGGGGGGCAGTATCAGCCCCAGCATTTT	CASRGGQYQPQHF
TRBJ2-7	TRBV27	-	-	12	TGTGCCAGCAGTTTATCAGGGGTCGAGCAGTACTTC	CASSLSGVEQYF
TRBJ2-7	TRBV2	-	-	12	TGTGCCAGCGCCGACATAGGATACGAGCAGTACTTC	CASADIGYEQYF
TRBJ1-4	TRBV6-5	-	-	14	TGTGCCAGCAGCACCTCCGGAGATTGGGAAAAACTGTTTTTT	CASSTSGDWEKLFF
TRBJ1-4	TRBV19	-	-	13	TGTGCCAGTAGTCCACAGGGCGGTGAAAAACTGTTTTTT	CASSPQGGEKLFF
TRBJ1-5	TRBV5-5	-	-	15	TGTGCCAGCAGCTTGCTAGGTCAGAGCAATCAGCCCCAGCATTTT	CASSLLGQSNQPQHF
TRBJ2-7	TRBV4-1	once	TRBD1	19	TGCGCCAGCAGCCAAGATGGGGGACAGGGTCCACCATACGTCTACGAGCAGTACTTC	CASSQDGGQGPPYVYEQYF
TRBJ1-1	TRBV5-4	few	TRBD1	14	TGTGCCAGCAGCTCCAGGGGGCGATGGGCTGAAGCTTTCTTT	CASSSRGRWAEAFF
TRBJ2-5	TRBV5-6	-	TRBD2	16	TGTGCCAGCAGCTTGGTTTCTAGCGGGAGCTTAGAGACCCAGTACTTC	CASSLVSSGSLETQYF
TRBJ1-2	TRBV15	-	-	12	TGTGCCACCAGCAGAGATAGAGGTGGCTACACCTTC	CATSRDRGGYTF
TRBJ2-1	TRBV5-6	-	-	11	TGTGCCAGCAGCTTGTTCGTTGAGCAGTTCTTC	CASSLFVEQFF
TRBJ1-1	TRBV5-1	few	-	11	TGCGCCAGCAAACAGGACACTGAAGCTTTCTTT	CASKQDTEAFF
TRBJ2-3	TRBV5-1	-	-	13	TGCGCCAGCAGCTTGGCGGGAGACCATACGCAGTATTTT	CASSLAGDHTQYF
TRBJ2-7	TRBV10-3	few	TRBD1	14	TGTGCCATCAGTGAGGTGGACAGGGGCTACGAGCAGTACTTC	CAISEVDRGYEQYF
TRBJ2-7	TRBV5-6	few	-	13	TGTGCCAGCAGCCAGCAGACAGACTACGAGCAGTACTTC	CASSQQTDYEQYF
TRBJ1-2	TRBV11-2	once	-	11	TGTGCCAGCAGCCAAAGGGGGTTAAACACCTTC	CASSQRGLNTF
TRBJ1-2	TRBV28	-	-	10	TGTGCCAGCCTTTCAGGGGGCTACACCTTC	CASLSGGYTF
TRBJ1-1	TRBV18	-	TRBD1	14	TGTGCCAGCTCACCAGGGGCAGGGGGTACTGAAGCTTTCTTT	CASSPGAGGTEAFF
TRBJ2-6	TRBV11-2	few	TRBD2	17	TGTGCCAGCAGCCAGGGGACTAGCGGGAATAGGGCCAACGTCCTGACTTTC	CASSQGTSGNRANVLTF
TRBJ2-1	TRBV5-1	-	TRBD1	13	TGCGCCAGCTGCGGGACAGGCTATGATGAGCAGTTCTTC	CASCGTGYDEQFF
TRBJ2-1	TRBV6-5	-	TRBD2	15	TGTGCCAGCAGAGTAGCGGGGGGGCCGGGGGGTGAGCAGTTCTTC	CASRVAGGPGGEQFF
TRBJ2-3	TRBV9	-	TRBD2	15	TGTGCCAGCAGCGTTAGCGGGAGTTCAGCAGATACGCAGTATTTT	CASSVSGSSADTQYF
TRBJ1-2	TRBV7-9	-	TRBD1	14	TGTGCCAGCAACAGGGGGCAGCCGAACTATGGCTACACCTTC	CASNRGQPNYGYTF
TRBJ1-2	TRBV19	-	TRBD1	13	TGTGCCAGTAGTATAACAGGGGGCAGTGGCTACACCTTC	CASSITGGSGYTF
TRBJ1-6	TRBV25-1	few	-	16	TGTGCCAGCAGTGAGACCAAGCGGGGGTATAATTCACCCCTCCACTTT	CASSETKRGYNSPLHF
TRBJ2-3	TRBV28	-	-	13	TGTGCCAGCACGCCACTGAGCACAGATACGCAGTATTTT	CASTPLSTDTQYF
TRBJ1-2	TRBV13	-	TRBD1	15	TGTGCCAGCAGCTTCCTCTCGGACAGGGAATATGGCTACACCTTC	CASSFLSDREYGYTF
TRBJ2-3	TRBV11-3	-	-	14	TGTGCCAGCAGCTACCGGGGAGTCACAGATACGCAGTATTTT	CASSYRGVTDTQYF
TRBJ1-2	TRBV7-9	-	-	16	TGTTCCAGCAGCTTAGCTGGGAGTGGAACAGGGTCTGGCTACACCTTC	CSSSLAGSGTGSGYTF
TRBJ2-7	TRBV6-1	-	TRBD1	15	TGTGCCAGCAGGGCCCGTTCAGGGGGCTTTTACGAGCAGTACTTC	CASRARSGGFYEQYF
TRBJ1-2	TRBV5-4	few	-	12	TGTGCCAGCAGCTTGGTGGGAGATGGCTACACCTTC	CASSLVGDGYTF
TRBJ2-2	TRBV27	-	-	15	TGTGCCAGCAGTTTATGGGGGACTAACACCGGGGAGCTGTTTTTT	CASSLWGTNTGELFF
TRBJ2-7	TRBV7-9	-	-	13	TGTGCCAGCAGCTCCAACCGGGACGGAGGGAAGTACTTC	CASSSNRDGGKYF
TRBJ1-5	TRBV27	once	TRBD1	15	TGTGCCAGCAGTACAGGGGGCGCGGGCAATCAGCCCCAGCATTTT	CASSTGGAGNQPQHF
TRBJ1-2	TRBV5-5	-	-	13	TGTGCCAGCAGCTTCCGGGGTAACTATGGCTACACCTTC	CASSFRGNYGYTF